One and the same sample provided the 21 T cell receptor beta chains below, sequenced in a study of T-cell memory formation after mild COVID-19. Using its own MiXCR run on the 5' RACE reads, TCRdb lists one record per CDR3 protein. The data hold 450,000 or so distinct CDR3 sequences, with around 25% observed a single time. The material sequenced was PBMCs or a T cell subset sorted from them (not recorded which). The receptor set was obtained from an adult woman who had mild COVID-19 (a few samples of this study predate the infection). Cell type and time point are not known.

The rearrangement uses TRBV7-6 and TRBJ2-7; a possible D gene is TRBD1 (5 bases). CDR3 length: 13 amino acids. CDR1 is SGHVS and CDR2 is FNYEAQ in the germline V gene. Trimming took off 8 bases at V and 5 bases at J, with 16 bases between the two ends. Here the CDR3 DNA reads TGTGCCAGCTCCCGACAGCCAAGAGACGAGCAGTACTTC. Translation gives CASSRQPRDEQYF.

The CDR3 region is CASSLSSTYEQYF. The CDR3 DNA follows: TGCGCCAGCAGCTTGTCGTCCACCTACGAGCAGTACTTC. The chain links TRBV5-1 to TRBJ2-7; D remains unclear. Trimming took off 1 base at V and 2 bases at J, with 7 bases between the two ends. The CDR3 covers 13 residues. The V gene's germline CDR1 is SGHRS and CDR2 YFSETQ.

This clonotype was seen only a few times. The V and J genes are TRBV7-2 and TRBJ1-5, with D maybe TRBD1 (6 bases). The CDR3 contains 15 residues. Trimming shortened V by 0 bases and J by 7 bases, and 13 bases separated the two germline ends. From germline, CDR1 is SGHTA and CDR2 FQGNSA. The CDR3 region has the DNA TGTGCCAGCAGCTTAGCCACAGGGATAGGGCAGCCCCAGCATTTT. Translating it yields CASSLATGIGQPQHF.

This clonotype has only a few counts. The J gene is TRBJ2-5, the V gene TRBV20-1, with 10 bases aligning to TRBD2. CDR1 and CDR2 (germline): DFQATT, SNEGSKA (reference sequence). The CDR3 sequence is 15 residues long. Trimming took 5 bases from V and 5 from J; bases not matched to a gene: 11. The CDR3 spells CSAPQGASGSETQYF. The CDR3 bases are TGCAGTGCTCCCCAGGGGGCTAGCGGGAGCGAGACCCAGTACTTC.

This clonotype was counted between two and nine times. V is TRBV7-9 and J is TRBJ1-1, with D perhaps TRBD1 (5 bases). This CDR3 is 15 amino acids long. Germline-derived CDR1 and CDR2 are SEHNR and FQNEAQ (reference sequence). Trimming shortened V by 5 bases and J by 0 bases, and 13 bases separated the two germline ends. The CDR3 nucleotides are TGTGCCAGCAGCCCCTGGGGGGGGGTGAACACTGAAGCTTTCTTT. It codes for CASSPWGGVNTEAFF.

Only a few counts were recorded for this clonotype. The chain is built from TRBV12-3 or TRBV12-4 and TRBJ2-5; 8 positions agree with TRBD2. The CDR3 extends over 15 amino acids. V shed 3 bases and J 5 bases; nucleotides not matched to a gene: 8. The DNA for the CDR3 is TGTGCCAGCAGTTTGGGGAGCGGGGGACGGGAGACCCAGTACTTC. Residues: CASSLGSGGRETQYF.

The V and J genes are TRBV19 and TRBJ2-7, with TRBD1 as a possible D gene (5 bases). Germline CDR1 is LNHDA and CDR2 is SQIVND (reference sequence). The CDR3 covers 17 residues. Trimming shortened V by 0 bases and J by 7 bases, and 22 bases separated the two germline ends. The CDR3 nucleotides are TGTGCCAGTAGTATAGATCGCCTGACAGCCCGCCCTGAAGAGCAGTACTTC. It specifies CASSIDRLTARPEEQYF.

The CDR3 bases are TGCAGTGCTAGACCCTCAACTAGCGGGAGCCACAATGAGCAGTTCTTC. Protein sequence: CSARPSTSGSHNEQFF. This chain links TRBV20-1 with TRBJ2-1; TRBD2 aligns across 11 bases. CDR3 length equals 16 residues. CDR1 and CDR2 from the germline V gene are DFQATT and SNEGSKA (reference sequence). With 2 bases clipped from V and 5 bases from J, the junction kept 8 bases outside the gene matches.

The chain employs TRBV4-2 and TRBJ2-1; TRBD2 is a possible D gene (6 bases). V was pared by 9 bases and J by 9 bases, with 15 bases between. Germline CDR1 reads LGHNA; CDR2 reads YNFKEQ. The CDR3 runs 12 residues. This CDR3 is CASKGGLAEQFF. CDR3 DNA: TGTGCCAGTAAGGGAGGTCTAGCTGAGCAGTTCTTC.

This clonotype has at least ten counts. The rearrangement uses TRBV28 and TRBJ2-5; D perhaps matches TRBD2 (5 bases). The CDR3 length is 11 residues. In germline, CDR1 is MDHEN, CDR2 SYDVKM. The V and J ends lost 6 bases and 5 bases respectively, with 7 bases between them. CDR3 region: CASRRGETQYF. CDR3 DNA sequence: TGTGCCAGCAGACGAGGGGAGACCCAGTACTTC.

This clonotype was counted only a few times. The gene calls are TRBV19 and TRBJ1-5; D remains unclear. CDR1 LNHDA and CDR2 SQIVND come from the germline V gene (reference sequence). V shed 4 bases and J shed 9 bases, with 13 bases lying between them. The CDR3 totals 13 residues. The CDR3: CASSTTPGGPQHF. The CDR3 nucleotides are TGTGCCAGTAGTACCACTCCCGGAGGGCCCCAGCATTTT.

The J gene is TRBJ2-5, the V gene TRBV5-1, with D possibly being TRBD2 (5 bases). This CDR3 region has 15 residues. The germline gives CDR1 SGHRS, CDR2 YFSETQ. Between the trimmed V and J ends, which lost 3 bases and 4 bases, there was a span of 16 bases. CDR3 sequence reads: CASSSLRRAGETQYF. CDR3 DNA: TGCGCCAGCAGCTCCCTGCGGCGGGCTGGAGAGACCCAGTACTTC.

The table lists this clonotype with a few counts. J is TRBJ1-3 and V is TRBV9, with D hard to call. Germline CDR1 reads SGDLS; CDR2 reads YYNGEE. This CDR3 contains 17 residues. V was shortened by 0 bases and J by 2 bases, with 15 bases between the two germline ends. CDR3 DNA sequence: TGTGCCAGCAGCGTAGGGCCGGTCGAGGCGACTGGAAACACCATATATTTT. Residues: CASSVGPVEATGNTIYF.

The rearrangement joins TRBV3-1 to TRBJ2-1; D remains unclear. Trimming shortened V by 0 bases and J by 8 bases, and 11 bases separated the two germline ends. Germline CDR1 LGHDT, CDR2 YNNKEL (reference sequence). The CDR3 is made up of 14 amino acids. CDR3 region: CASSQDSLLDEQFF. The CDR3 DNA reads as TGTGCCAGCAGCCAAGATTCCCTGCTCGATGAGCAGTTCTTC.

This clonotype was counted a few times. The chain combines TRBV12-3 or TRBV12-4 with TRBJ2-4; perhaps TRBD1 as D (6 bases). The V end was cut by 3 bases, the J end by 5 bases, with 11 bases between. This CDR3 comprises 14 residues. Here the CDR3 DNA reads TGTGCCAGCAGTTTGGACAGAGGGCAAAACATTCAGTACTTC. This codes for CASSLDRGQNIQYF.

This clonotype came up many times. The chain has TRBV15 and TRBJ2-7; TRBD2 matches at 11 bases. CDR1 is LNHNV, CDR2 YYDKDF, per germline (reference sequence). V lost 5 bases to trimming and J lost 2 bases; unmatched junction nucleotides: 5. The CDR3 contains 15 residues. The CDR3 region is CATSPTGLAAYEQYF. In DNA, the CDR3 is TGTGCCACCAGCCCCACGGGACTAGCGGCCTACGAGCAGTACTTC.

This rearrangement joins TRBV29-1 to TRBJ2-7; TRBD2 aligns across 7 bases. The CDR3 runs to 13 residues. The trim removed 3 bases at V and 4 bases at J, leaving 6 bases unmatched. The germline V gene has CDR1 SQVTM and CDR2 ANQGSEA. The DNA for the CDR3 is TGCAGCGTTGATGCCCGCGGGGGTTACGAGCAGTACTTC. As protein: CSVDARGGYEQYF.

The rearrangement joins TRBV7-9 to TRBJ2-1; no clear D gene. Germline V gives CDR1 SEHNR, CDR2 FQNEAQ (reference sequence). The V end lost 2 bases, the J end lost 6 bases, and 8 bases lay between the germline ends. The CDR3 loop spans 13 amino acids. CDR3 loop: CASSLSPSNEQFF. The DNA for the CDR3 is TGTGCCAGCAGCTTATCCCCTAGCAATGAGCAGTTCTTC.

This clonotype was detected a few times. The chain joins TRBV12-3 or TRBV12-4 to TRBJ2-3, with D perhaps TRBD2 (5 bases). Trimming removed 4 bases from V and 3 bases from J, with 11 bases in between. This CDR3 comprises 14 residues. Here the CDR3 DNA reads TGTGCCAGCAGTTCCCCGGGGTGGACAGATACGCAGTATTTT. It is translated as CASSSPGWTDTQYF.

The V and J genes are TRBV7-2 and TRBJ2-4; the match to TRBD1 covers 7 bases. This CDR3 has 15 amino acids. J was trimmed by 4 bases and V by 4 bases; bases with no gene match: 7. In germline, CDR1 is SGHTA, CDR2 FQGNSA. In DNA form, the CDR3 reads TGTGCCAGCAGCTCGGCCGGGACAGTTAAAAACATTCAGTACTTC. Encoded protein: CASSSAGTVKNIQYF.

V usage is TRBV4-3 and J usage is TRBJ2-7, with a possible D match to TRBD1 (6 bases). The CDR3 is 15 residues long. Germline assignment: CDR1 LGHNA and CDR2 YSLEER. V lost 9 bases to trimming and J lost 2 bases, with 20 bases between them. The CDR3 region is CASRGYLQGTYEQYF. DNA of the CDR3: TGCGCCAGTCGGGGTTACCTCCAGGGGACCTACGAGCAGTACTTC.